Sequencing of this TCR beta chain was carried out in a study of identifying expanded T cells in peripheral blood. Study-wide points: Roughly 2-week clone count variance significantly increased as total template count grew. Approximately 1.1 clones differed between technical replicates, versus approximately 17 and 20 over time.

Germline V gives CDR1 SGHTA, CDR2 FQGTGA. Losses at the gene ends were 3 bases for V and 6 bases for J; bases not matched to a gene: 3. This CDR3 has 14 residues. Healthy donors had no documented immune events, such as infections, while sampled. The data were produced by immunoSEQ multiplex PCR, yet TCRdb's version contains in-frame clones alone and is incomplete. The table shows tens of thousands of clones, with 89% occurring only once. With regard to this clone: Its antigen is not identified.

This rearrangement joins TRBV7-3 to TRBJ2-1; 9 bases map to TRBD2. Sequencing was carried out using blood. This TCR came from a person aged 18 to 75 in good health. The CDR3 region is CASSFNSGGNEQFF. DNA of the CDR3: TGTGCCAGCAGCTTTAATAGCGGGGGCAATGAGCAGTTCTTC.